This paragraph covers one T cell receptor (beta chain) sequence. TCRdb re-called the RT-PCR reads through MiXCR, storing one row per CDR3 protein. This sample carries approximately 220,000 distinct CDR3 sequences, roughly 38% of them seen once, and the ten largest clones take around 10%. This entry comes from a study of patients and donors after allogeneic stem cell transplantation. Germline CDR1 and CDR2: SGHAT and FQNNGV. This CDR3 is 14 amino acids long. V gave up 4 bases and J gave up 5 bases; unmatched junction bases: 4. Specimen: blood, either unsorted or a sorted T cell fraction (not recorded which). The source of this sequence is a human donor who was either an allogeneic HSCT recipient or a stem cell or donor lymphocyte infusion donor (not recorded which). It is not recorded whose cells these are; they may come from a transplant donor. V gene TRBV11-2 combines with J gene TRBJ1-2; 10 bases are shared with TRBD1. CDR3 sequence: CASSYRDRGYGYTF. DNA for the CDR3: TGTGCCAGCAGCTACCGGGACAGGGGATATGGCTACACCTTC.